This T cell receptor (beta chain) is drawn from a study of CXCR3-negative and CXCR3-positive naive CD8 T cells. Study results and limitations: Both naive subsets showed comparably high diversity, and memory CD8+ cells showed much lower diversity.

The authors prepared UMI-labeled TRB cDNA libraries by 5' RACE. TCRdb re-called the 5' RACE reads and catalogs CDR3 proteins one per entry, DNA excluded. The repertoire table contains over 100,000 distinct CDR3 sequences. The germline V gene encodes CDR1 GTSNPN and CDR2 SVGIG (reference sequence). This CDR3 has 14 amino acids. With regard to this clonotype: Antigen specificity is unknown.

This sequence joins TRBV30 and TRBJ1-2; TCRdb lists TRBD1, though no DNA is available to test this call. The clonotype originates from a human donor in good health. Some clones in this sample may be carry-over from other donors' samples. Sequenced material: naive CXCR3- CD8+ T cells from blood. Subset meaning: CD45RO-CCR7+CD27+CD95- naive CD8+ T cells lacking CXCR3 (TNR3-). This CDR3 is CAWSVLDPGDGYTF.